Listed below are T cell receptor beta chains from one sample, sequenced in a study of T-cell memory formation after mild COVID-19. TCRdb reprocessed the 5' RACE reads via MiXCR and lists one record per CDR3 protein. The sample lists fewer than 350,000 distinct CDR3 sequences, about a sixth occurring once. Sample: PBMCs or a T cell subset sorted from them (not recorded which). Every receptor here comes from a man between 18 and 35 years old who had mild COVID-19 (a few samples of this study predate the infection). Cell type and time point are not known. The CDR3 runs from the conserved cysteine through the conserved F or W. Each record gives: clone size, D gene, V gene, J gene, CDR3 DNA, CDR3 protein. D genes are given only for firm matches. The size of a clone is reported for some rows only, either as once, few or many, or as a class for expanded clones.

size: few; D: NA; V: TRBV3-1; J: TRBJ2-5; DNA: TGTGCCAGCAGCCCCCAAGGACCACCCCAGTACTTC; CDR3: CASSPQGPPQYF
size: few; D: NA; V: TRBV5-4; J: TRBJ1-3; DNA: TGTGCCAGCAGCCCCGACCCGGACCAGCACACCATATATTTT; CDR3: CASSPDPDQHTIYF
size: NA; D: TRBD1; V: TRBV20-1; J: TRBJ2-2; DNA: TGCAGTGTTTTAACAGGGGGCACCGGGGAGCTGTTTTTT; CDR3: CSVLTGGTGELFF
size: NA; D: TRBD2; V: TRBV3-1; J: TRBJ2-1; DNA: TGTGCCAGCACCCTCACTCCGGGACTAGCGTACAATGAGCAGTTCTTC; CDR3: CASTLTPGLAYNEQFF
size: NA; D: TRBD1; V: TRBV12-3/TRBV12-4; J: TRBJ2-5; DNA: TGTGCCAGCACCAACGGGCCAGGGGGCGAAGAGACCCAGTACTTC; CDR3: CASTNGPGGEETQYF
size: many; D: NA; V: TRBV7-2; J: TRBJ1-1; DNA: TGTGCCAGCAGCTTTATCGCGAGGGGAGAGGCTTTCTTT; CDR3: CASSFIARGEAFF
size: NA; D: NA; V: TRBV21-1; J: TRBJ2-1; DNA: TGTGCCAGCAGCGCCAGTGGTAGGGACAAAAACAATGAGCAGTTCTTC; CDR3: CASSASGRDKNNEQFF
size: few; D: TRBD2; V: TRBV3-1; J: TRBJ2-5; DNA: TGTGCCAGCAGCCAAGATGACGCAAAGCGGGGGACCCAGTACTTC; CDR3: CASSQDDAKRGTQYF
size: NA; D: TRBD2; V: TRBV4-3; J: TRBJ2-7; DNA: TGCGCCAGCAGCCAAGGCAGCGGGGGACCCTACGAGCAGTACTTC; CDR3: CASSQGSGGPYEQYF
size: few; D: TRBD1; V: TRBV6-4; J: TRBJ2-3; DNA: TGTGCCAGCAGGCCGGGACAGAGTAGCACAGATACGCAGTATTTT; CDR3: CASRPGQSSTDTQYF
size: many; D: NA; V: TRBV10-3; J: TRBJ2-5; DNA: TGTGCCATCAAGCTAGAACCCCAAGAGACCCAGTACTTC; CDR3: CAIKLEPQETQYF
size: NA; D: NA; V: TRBV5-1; J: TRBJ2-3; DNA: TGCGCCAGCAGCTTGGAAGGGGCGAGCAGCACAGATACGCAGTATTTT; CDR3: CASSLEGASSTDTQYF
size: NA; D: NA; V: TRBV12-3/TRBV12-4; J: TRBJ2-3; DNA: TGTGCCAGCAGTCAGTCTCGGGGTCCCACAGATACGCAGTATTTT; CDR3: CASSQSRGPTDTQYF
size: NA; D: TRBD2; V: TRBV20-1; J: TRBJ2-4; DNA: TGCAGTGCTCCCCGGGGGGTACGCATTCAGTACTTC; CDR3: CSAPRGVRIQYF
size: NA; D: TRBD2; V: TRBV6-2/TRBV6-3; J: TRBJ2-7; DNA: TGTGCCAGCCAGCGGGGACGGGAGCAGTACTTC; CDR3: CASQRGREQYF
size: few; D: NA; V: TRBV5-1; J: TRBJ2-5; DNA: TGCGCCAGCAGCTTGTTTATGGACCAAGAGACCCAGTACTTC; CDR3: CASSLFMDQETQYF
size: NA; D: TRBD1; V: TRBV12-3/TRBV12-4; J: TRBJ1-2; DNA: TGTGCCAGCAGCTCCACAGGGGGGGACGGCTACACCTTC; CDR3: CASSSTGGDGYTF
size: few; D: TRBD2; V: TRBV6-5; J: TRBJ2-3; DNA: TGTGCCAGCCAACCTAGCGGGGGGACCGGCGATACGCAGTATTTT; CDR3: CASQPSGGTGDTQYF
size: few; D: TRBD2; V: TRBV7-3; J: TRBJ2-2; DNA: TGTGCCAGCAGCTTTACTAGCGTCACCGGGGAGCTGTTTTTT; CDR3: CASSFTSVTGELFF
size: few; D: NA; V: TRBV21-1; J: TRBJ2-7; DNA: TGTGCCAGCGGAAAACTTTTACATGAGGCAGGGGGCTACGAGCAGTACTTC; CDR3: CASGKLLHEAGGYEQYF
size: NA; D: TRBD1; V: TRBV6-6; J: TRBJ2-5; DNA: TGTGCCAGCAGTCCCTTGGACAGGGAAGAGACCCAGTACTTC; CDR3: CASSPLDREETQYF
size: many; D: TRBD1; V: TRBV24-1; J: TRBJ2-3; DNA: TGTGCCACCAGCCCCGGGACAGGGCGCAGCACAGATACGCAGTATTTT; CDR3: CATSPGTGRSTDTQYF
size: NA; D: TRBD1; V: TRBV4-1; J: TRBJ2-7; DNA: TGCGCCAGCACCTTAACAGGGGCCTCACCTACCTACGAGCAGTACTTC; CDR3: CASTLTGASPTYEQYF
size: few; D: TRBD1; V: TRBV15; J: TRBJ2-5; DNA: TGTGCCACCAGCAGAGAGGCAGGGGGCTGGGAGACCCAGTACTTC; CDR3: CATSREAGGWETQYF